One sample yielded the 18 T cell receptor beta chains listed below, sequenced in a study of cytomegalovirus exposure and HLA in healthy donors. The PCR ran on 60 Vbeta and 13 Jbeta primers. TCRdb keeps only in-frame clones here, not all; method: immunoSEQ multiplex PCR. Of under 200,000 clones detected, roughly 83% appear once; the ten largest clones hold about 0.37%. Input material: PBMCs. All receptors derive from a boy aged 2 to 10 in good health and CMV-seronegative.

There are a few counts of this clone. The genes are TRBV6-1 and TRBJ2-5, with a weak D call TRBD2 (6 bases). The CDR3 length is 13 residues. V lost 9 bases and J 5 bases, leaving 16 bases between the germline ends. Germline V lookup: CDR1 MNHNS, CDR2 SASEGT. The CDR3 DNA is TGTGCCAGTCTTCCAGCGGGCGAGGAGACCCAGTACTTC. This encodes CASLPAGEETQYF.

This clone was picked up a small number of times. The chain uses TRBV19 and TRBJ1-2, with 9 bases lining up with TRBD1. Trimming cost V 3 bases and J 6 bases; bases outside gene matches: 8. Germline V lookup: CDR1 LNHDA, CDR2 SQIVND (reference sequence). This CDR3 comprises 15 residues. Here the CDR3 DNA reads TGTGCCAGTAGTATGGACAGGGGTTCGATAGATGGCTACACCTTC. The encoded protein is CASSMDRGSIDGYTF.

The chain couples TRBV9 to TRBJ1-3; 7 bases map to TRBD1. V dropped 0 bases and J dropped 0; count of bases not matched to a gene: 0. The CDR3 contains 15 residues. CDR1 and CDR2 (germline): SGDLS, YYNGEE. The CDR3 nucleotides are TGTGCCAGCAGCGTAGGGGACAGCTCTGGAAACACCATATATTTT. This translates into CASSVGDSSGNTIYF.

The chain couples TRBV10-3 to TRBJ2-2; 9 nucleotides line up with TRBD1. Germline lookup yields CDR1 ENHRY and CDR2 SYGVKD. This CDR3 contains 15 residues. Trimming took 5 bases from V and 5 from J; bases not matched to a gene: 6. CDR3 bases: TGTGCCATCAGTCCGGGACAGGGAGCAACCGGGGAGCTGTTTTTT. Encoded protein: CAISPGQGATGELFF.

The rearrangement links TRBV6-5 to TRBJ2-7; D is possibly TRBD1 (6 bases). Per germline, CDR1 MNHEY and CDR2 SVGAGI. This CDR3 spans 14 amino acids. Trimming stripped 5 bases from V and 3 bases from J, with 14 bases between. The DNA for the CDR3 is TGTGCCAGCAGTGACCGGGACACCGGCTACGAGCAGTACTTC. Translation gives CASSDRDTGYEQYF.

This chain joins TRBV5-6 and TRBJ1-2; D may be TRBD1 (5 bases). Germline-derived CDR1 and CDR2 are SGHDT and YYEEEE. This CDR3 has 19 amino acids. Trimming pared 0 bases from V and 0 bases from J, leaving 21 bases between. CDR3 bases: TGTGCCAGCAGCTTGGGCCAACCCGGAAGACAGACCACTAACTATGGCTACACCTTC. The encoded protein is CASSLGQPGRQTTNYGYTF. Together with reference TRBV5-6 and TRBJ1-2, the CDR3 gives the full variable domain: DAGVTQSPTHLIKTRGQQVTLRCSPKSGHDTVSWYQQALGQGPQFIFQYYEEEERQRGNFPDRFSGHQFPNYSSELNVNALLLGDSALYLCASSLGQPGRQTTNYGYTFGSGTRLTVV.

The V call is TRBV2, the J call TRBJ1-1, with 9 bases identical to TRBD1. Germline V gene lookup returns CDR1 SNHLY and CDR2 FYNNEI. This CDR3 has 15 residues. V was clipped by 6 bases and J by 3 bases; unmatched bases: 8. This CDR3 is CASSAQGASDTEAFF. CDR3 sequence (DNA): TGTGCCAGCAGCGCACAGGGGGCATCGGACACTGAAGCTTTCTTT. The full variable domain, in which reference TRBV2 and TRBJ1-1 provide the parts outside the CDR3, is EPEVTQTPSHQVTQMGQEVILRCVPISNHLYFYWYRQILGQKVEFLVSFYNNEISEKSEIFDDQFSVERPDGSNFTLKIRSTKLEDSAMYFCASSAQGASDTEAFFGQGTRLTVV.

The CDR3 region is CASSLDLAGAYQETQYF. CDR3 bases: TGTGCCAGCAGCCTGGATCTGGCGGGAGCTTACCAAGAGACCCAGTACTTC. V is TRBV5-6 and J is TRBJ2-5; the match to TRBD2 covers 7 bases. Trimming took 4 bases from V and 0 from J; bases not matched to a gene: 12. CDR3 size: 17 residues. Germline V CDR1 and CDR2: SGHDT, YYEEEE.

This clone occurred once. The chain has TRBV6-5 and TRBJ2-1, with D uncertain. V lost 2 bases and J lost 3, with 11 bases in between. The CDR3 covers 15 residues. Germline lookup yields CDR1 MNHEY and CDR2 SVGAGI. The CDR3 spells CASSYDSANYNEQFF. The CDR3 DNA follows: TGTGCCAGCAGTTACGACTCAGCGAACTACAATGAGCAGTTCTTC.

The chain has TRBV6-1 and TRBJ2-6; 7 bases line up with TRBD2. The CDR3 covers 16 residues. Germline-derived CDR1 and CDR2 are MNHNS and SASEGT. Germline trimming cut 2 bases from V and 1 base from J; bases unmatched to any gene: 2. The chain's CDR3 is CASSEFGGSGANVLTF. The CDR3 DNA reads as TGTGCCAGCAGTGAATTCGGGGGGTCTGGGGCCAACGTCCTGACTTTC.

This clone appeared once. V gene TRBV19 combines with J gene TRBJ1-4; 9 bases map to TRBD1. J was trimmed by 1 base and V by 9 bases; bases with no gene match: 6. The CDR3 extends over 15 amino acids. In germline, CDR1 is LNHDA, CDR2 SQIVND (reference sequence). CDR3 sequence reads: CASYRGQGTNEKLFF. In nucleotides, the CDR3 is TGTGCCAGCTACAGGGGGCAGGGAACTAATGAAAAACTGTTTTTT.

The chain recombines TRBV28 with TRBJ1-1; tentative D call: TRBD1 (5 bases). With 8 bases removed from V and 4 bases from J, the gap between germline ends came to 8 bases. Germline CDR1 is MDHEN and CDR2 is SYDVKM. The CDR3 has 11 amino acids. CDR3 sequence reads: CASVGLTEAFF. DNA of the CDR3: TGTGCCAGCGTGGGGCTCACTGAAGCTTTCTTT.

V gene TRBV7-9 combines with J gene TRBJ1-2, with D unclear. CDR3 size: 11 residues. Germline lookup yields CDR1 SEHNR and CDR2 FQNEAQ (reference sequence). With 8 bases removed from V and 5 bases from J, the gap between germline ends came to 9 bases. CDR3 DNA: TGTGCCAGCGGCGGTTATTATGGCTACACCTTC. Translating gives CASGGYYGYTF. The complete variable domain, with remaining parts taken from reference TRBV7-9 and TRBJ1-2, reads DTGVSQNPRHKITKRGQNVTFRCDPISEHNRLYWYRQTLGQGPEFLTYFQNEAQLEKSRLLSDRFSAERPKGSFSTLEIQRTEQGDSAMYLCASGGYYGYTFGSGTRLTVV.

CDR3 in DNA: TGTGCCAGCAGCTTGTTCACCCTGACAGGGTTGAACACTGAAGCTTTCTTT. As protein: CASSLFTLTGLNTEAFF. The chain has TRBV5-6 and TRBJ1-1; 7 nucleotides line up with TRBD1. Germline V gene sequence: CDR1 SGHDT, CDR2 YYEEEE. With 1 base clipped from V and 0 bases from J, the junction kept 9 bases outside the gene matches. This CDR3 spans 17 amino acids.

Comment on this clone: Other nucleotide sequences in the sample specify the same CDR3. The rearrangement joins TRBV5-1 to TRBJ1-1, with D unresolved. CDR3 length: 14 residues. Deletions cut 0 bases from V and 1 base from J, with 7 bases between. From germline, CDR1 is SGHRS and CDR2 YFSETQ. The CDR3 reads CASSLGQANTEAFF. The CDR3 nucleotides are TGCGCCAGCAGCTTGGGTCAAGCGAACACTGAAGCTTTCTTT.

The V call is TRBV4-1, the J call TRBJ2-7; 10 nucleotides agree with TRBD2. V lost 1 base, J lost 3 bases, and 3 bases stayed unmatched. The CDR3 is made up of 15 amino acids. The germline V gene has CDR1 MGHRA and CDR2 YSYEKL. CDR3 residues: CASSQVAGGNYEQYF. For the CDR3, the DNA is TGCGCCAGCAGCCAAGTAGCGGGAGGCAACTACGAGCAGTACTTC.

The CDR3 region is CAISYGGPTRTDTQYF. The CDR3 DNA reads TGTGCCATCAGTTATGGCGGGCCCACCCGCACAGATACGCAGTATTTT. The chain couples TRBV10-3 to TRBJ2-3; D possibly corresponds to TRBD2 (5 bases). CDR3 length equals 16 residues. Germline V CDR1 and CDR2: ENHRY, SYGVKD. The V and J ends lost 5 bases and 1 base respectively, with 16 bases between them.

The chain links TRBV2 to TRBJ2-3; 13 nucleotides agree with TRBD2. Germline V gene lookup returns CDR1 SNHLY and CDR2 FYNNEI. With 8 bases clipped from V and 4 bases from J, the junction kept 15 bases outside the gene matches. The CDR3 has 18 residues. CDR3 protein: CASDRSRTSGSLADTQYF. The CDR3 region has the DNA TGTGCCAGCGATCGGTCTAGGACTAGCGGGAGTCTGGCAGATACGCAGTATTTT.